One and the same sample provided the 13 T cell receptor beta chains below, sequenced in a study of regulatory T cells in long-lasting Graves disease. Noted time point: newly diagnosed GD, antithyroid drugs for less than 3 months. The TCR library was made from RNA extracted from PBMCs. Libraries of TCR beta came from iRepertoire HTBI primers plus Arm-PCR of CDR3 regions. Via MiXCR, TCRdb re-called the multiplex PCR reads, giving one row per CDR3 protein. The sample holds around 480,000 distinct CDR3 sequences, 15% to 20% seen once. The data were also submitted as part of a second study, on T cells in Graves' hyperthyroidism and ophthalmopathy.

The sequenced sample was peripheral blood mononuclear cells (PBMCs), obtained at new diagnosis, from a patient treated with antithyroid drugs. These receptors were obtained from a man in his forties or fifties with Graves disease.

The table lists this clonotype with many counts. The chain has TRBV30 and TRBJ2-3; D possibly corresponds to TRBD2 (6 bases). CDR1 and CDR2 (germline): GTSNPN, SVGIG (reference sequence). The CDR3 totals 12 residues. The V gene lost 4 bases and the J gene lost 3 bases, with 8 bases spanning the gap. The CDR3 region is CAWTEGTDTQYF. As DNA, the CDR3 is TGTGCCTGGACGGAGGGAACAGATACGCAGTATTTT. Drawing the rest from reference TRBV30 and TRBJ2-3, the complete variable domain is SQTIHQWPATLVQPVGSPLSLECTVEGTSNPNLYWYRQAAGRGLQLLFYSVGIGQISSEVPQNLSASRPQDRQFILSSKKLLLSDSGFYLCAWTEGTDTQYFGPGTRLTVL.

This clonotype was counted many times. The CDR3 spells CASSPGDRQAFF. The CDR3 nucleotides read TGTGCCAGCAGCCCTGGGGACAGGCAAGCTTTCTTT. The chain couples TRBV3-1 to TRBJ1-1; 8 bases map to TRBD1. Germline CDR1 and CDR2: LGHDT and YNNKEL (reference sequence). Trimming took 4 bases from V and 9 from J; bases not matched to a gene: 4. CDR3 length: 12 amino acids.

This clonotype appeared many times. The V gene is TRBV20-1, the J gene TRBJ1-1; possible D gene TRBD1, 6 bases. Trimming stripped 7 bases from V and 1 base from J, with 13 bases between. The CDR3 length is 13 residues. Germline CDR1 reads DFQATT; CDR2 reads SNEGSKA (reference sequence). The CDR3 spells CSVGGGWNTEAFF. CDR3 nucleotides: TGCAGTGTTGGGGGGGGCTGGAACACTGAAGCTTTCTTT.

The chain uses TRBV6-2 or TRBV6-3 and TRBJ2-7; D gene uncertain. Germline V gene data show CDR1 as MNHEY and CDR2 as SVGEGT. This CDR3 region has 13 residues. The V gene lost 5 bases and the J gene lost 7 bases, with 15 bases spanning the gap. The CDR3 loop reads CASSGYPIEEQYF. CDR3 bases: TGTGCCAGCAGTGGCTACCCAATTGAGGAGCAGTACTTC.

This clonotype has a handful of counts. The chain employs TRBV2 and TRBJ2-7; 10 bases are shared with TRBD1. Germline trimming cut 5 bases from V and 3 bases from J; bases unmatched to any gene: 7. The CDR3 is 15 amino acids. Looked up from germline, CDR1 is SNHLY and CDR2 is FYNNEI. CDR3 nucleotides: TGTGCCAGCAGTCAAACCGGGACAGGGGACTACGAGCAGTACTTC. It is translated as CASSQTGTGDYEQYF.

This clonotype showed up many times. V gene TRBV2 combines with J gene TRBJ2-3; maybe TRBD2 (6 bases). CDR1 and CDR2 (germline): SNHLY, FYNNEI. This CDR3 has 14 amino acids. Trimming pared 8 bases from V and 2 bases from J, leaving 14 bases between. CDR3 DNA: TGTGCCAGCGCGGGCGGGATCTACACAGATACGCAGTATTTT. Translated: CASAGGIYTDTQYF. Supplemented by reference TRBV2 and TRBJ2-3, the full variable domain reads EPEVTQTPSHQVTQMGQEVILRCVPISNHLYFYWYRQILGQKVEFLVSFYNNEISEKSEIFDDQFSVERPDGSNFTLKIRSTKLEDSAMYFCASAGGIYTDTQYFGPGTRLTVL.

This clonotype occurred many times. The genes are TRBV11-2 and TRBJ2-1, with TRBD2 matching over 7 bases. The CDR3 loop spans 16 amino acids. The germline V gene has CDR1 SGHAT and CDR2 FQNNGV. With V trimmed by 3 bases and J by 6 bases, 11 bases remained unmatched. The CDR3 loop is CASSFLTAGTLNEQFF. The DNA for the CDR3 is TGTGCCAGCAGCTTCCTAACAGCGGGAACGCTCAATGAGCAGTTCTTC.

This clonotype was recorded many times. V gene TRBV2 combines with J gene TRBJ1-4; possibly TRBD1 for D (5 bases). Germline CDR1 SNHLY, CDR2 FYNNEI. CDR3 length: 14 amino acids. The V end was cut by 6 bases, the J end by 4 bases, with 12 bases between. The CDR3 spells CASRGQNVNEKLFF. In DNA form, the CDR3 reads TGTGCCAGCAGGGGGCAGAACGTTAATGAAAAACTGTTTTTT.

In its sample, this clonotype was seen many times. The J gene is TRBJ2-3, the V gene TRBV29-1; D call uncertain. Trimming cost V 2 bases and J 2 bases, with 5 bases left between them. CDR3 size: 12 residues. The germline gives CDR1 SQVTM, CDR2 ANQGSEA. The CDR3 nucleotides are TGCAGCGTTGAACTTTTCACAGATACGCAGTATTTT. Protein product: CSVELFTDTQYF.

This clonotype was recorded a few times. The chain uses TRBV11-1 and TRBJ2-7; perhaps TRBD1 as D (5 bases). Trimming cost V 1 base and J 0 bases, with 10 bases left between them. Germline V gene data show CDR1 as SGHAT and CDR2 as FQDESV (reference sequence). CDR3 size: 15 residues. The CDR3 DNA is TGTGCCAGCAGCTTAGAACAGGTCAGCTCCTACGAGCAGTACTTC. Its translation is CASSLEQVSSYEQYF.

This clonotype was recorded at least ten times. V is TRBV12-3 or TRBV12-4 and J is TRBJ2-7; perhaps TRBD1 as D (5 bases). CDR3 length equals 17 residues. V was pared by 1 base and J by 2 bases, with 18 bases between. The CDR3 region has the DNA TGTGCCAGCAGTTTAGGGTTAAGGCAGGACAAAACCTACGAGCAGTACTTC. Translated, it gives CASSLGLRQDKTYEQYF.

A word on this clonotype: A single base separates this from a much larger clone, so it may be a read error. The CDR3 carries no conserved terminal phenylalanine or tryptophan, so it likely arises from a read error. The chain joins TRBV7-9 to TRBJ2-3; a possible D gene is TRBD2 (6 bases). V lost 1 base and J lost 5, with 13 bases in between. There are 15 residues in the CDR3. Germline V gives CDR1 SEHNR, CDR2 FQNEAQ (reference sequence). This CDR3 is CASSLGGDPLDTQYI. CDR3 DNA: TGTGCCAGCAGCTTAGGCGGGGACCCCCTAGATACGCAGTATATT.

In this sample, this clonotype turned up many times. V and J are TRBV11-1 and TRBJ2-3, with 8 bases fitting TRBD2. Trimming removed 0 bases from V and 6 bases from J; junction bases left unmatched: 5. This CDR3 is built from 15 residues. Germline CDR1 and CDR2: SGHAT and FQDESV (reference sequence). This chain's CDR3 is CASSLAAGEGDTQYF. Here the CDR3 DNA reads TGTGCCAGCAGCTTAGCAGCGGGAGAGGGGGATACGCAGTATTTT.